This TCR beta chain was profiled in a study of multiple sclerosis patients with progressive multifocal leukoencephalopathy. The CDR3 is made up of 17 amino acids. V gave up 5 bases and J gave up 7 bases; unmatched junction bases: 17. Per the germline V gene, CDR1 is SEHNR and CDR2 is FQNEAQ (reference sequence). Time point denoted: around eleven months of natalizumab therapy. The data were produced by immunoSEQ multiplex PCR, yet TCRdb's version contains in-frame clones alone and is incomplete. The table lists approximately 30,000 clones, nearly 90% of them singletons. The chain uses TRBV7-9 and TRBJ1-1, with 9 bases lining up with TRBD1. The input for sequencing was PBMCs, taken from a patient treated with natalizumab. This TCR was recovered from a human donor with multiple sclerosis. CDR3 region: CASSPLGQGTSNGEAFF. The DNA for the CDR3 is TGTGCCAGCAGCCCGCTCGGACAGGGGACTTCTAACGGTGAAGCTTTCTTT.